A single sample gave rise to the 7 T cell receptor beta chains below, sequenced in a study of beta chain features in type 1 diabetes. Study-wide results and limits: A moderate, significant TCRB CDR3 shortening appeared in type 1 diabetes across four CD4+ subsets.

No cognate antigen is known for these TCRs. cDNA synthesis used the whole RNA isolate, giving expressed TCRB sequences. Generated by immunoSEQ multiplex PCR, the TCRdb table keeps only in-frame clones and is missing some. Of 300,000 to 350,000 clones in the sample, about 13% were seen once. The sequencing input was naive CD4+ T cells from blood. The receptors come from a woman under 30 with type 1 diabetes.

V and J are TRBV25-1 and TRBJ2-3; TRBD2 agrees at 10 bases. In germline, CDR1 is MGHDK, CDR2 SYGVNS. Germline trimming cut 6 bases from V and 4 bases from J; bases unmatched to any gene: 10. CDR3 size: 16 residues. The CDR3 sequence is CASSSYLAGAADTQYF. In nucleotides, the CDR3 is TGTGCCAGCAGCTCCTATCTAGCGGGAGCAGCAGATACGCAGTATTTT.

The chain joins TRBV18 to TRBJ2-1; D uncertain. CDR3 size: 14 residues. Trimming took 0 bases from V and 6 from J, leaving 9 bases between them. Germline CDR1 and CDR2: KGHSH and LQKENI. CDR3 loop: CASSPPFPGNEQFF. The CDR3 nucleotides are TGTGCCAGCTCACCACCCTTCCCAGGCAATGAGCAGTTCTTC. Variable domain in full (rest from reference TRBV18 and TRBJ2-1): NAGVMQNPRHLVRRRGQEARLRCSPMKGHSHVYWYRQLPEEGLKFMVYLQKENIIDESGMPKERFSAEFPKEGPSILRIQQVVRGDSAAYFCASSPPFPGNEQFFGPGTRLTVL.

This clone showed up just a few times. The chain combines TRBV7-3 with TRBJ2-7; 8 nucleotides match TRBD1. The V gene end was trimmed by 5 bases and the J gene end by 9 bases; junction bases not matched to a gene: 9. Germline-derived CDR1 and CDR2 are SGHTA and FQGTGA. The CDR3 runs 13 residues. CDR3: CASSPRDGQGQYF. The CDR3 DNA reads as TGTGCCAGCAGCCCGAGGGACGGACAGGGGCAGTACTTC. Variable domain in full (rest from reference TRBV7-3 and TRBJ2-7): GAGVSQTPSNKVTEKGKYVELRCDPISGHTALYWYRQSLGQGPEFLIYFQGTGAADDSGLPNDRFFAVRPEGSVSTLKIQRTERGDSAVYLCASSPRDGQGQYFGPGTRLTVT.

The CDR3 is CASSQPDRGPFPKGEQYV. Written as DNA, the CDR3 is TGCGCCAGCAGCCAGCCCGACAGGGGGCCTTTCCCAAAGGGCGAGCAGTACGTC. The rearrangement joins TRBV4-3 to TRBJ2-7, with 10 bases that match TRBD1. The V and J ends lost 3 bases and 6 bases, in that order; junction bases with no gene match: 17. The CDR3 runs to 18 residues. Germline V gives CDR1 LGHNA, CDR2 YSLEER.

This clone was observed a handful of times. V gene TRBV9 combines with J gene TRBJ2-5, with TRBD1 matching 9 bases. The ends lost 0 bases at V and 5 bases at J; junction bases unmatched: 8. The length of the CDR3 is 16 residues. CDR1 and CDR2 (germline): SGDLS, YYNGEE. CDR3 sequence: CASSVALDRGWETQYF. CDR3 DNA sequence: TGTGCCAGCAGCGTAGCTTTGGACAGGGGTTGGGAGACCCAGTACTTC.

Here the CDR3 reads CASSLDSSGSYETQYF. CDR3 coding DNA: TGTGCCAGCAGCTTAGATTCCAGCGGGAGTTATGAGACCCAGTACTTC. The J gene is TRBJ2-5, the V gene TRBV11-2; 8 nucleotides line up with TRBD2. Germline lookup yields CDR1 SGHAT and CDR2 FQNNGV. The J segment lost 5 bases and the V segment lost 0 bases, leaving 8 bases of the junction unmatched. This CDR3 comprises 16 residues.

This clone was found a few times. The CDR3 DNA reads as TGTGCCTCTAGACAAGGGACTAGCGGGGGTGTGCAGTACTTC. Translated: CASRQGTSGGVQYF. The chain combines TRBV11-2 with TRBJ2-7; 14 bases are a match to TRBD2. The CDR3 runs to 14 residues. The J segment lost 9 bases and the V segment lost 11 bases, leaving 12 bases of the junction unmatched. Germline V CDR1 and CDR2: SGHAT, FQNNGV.